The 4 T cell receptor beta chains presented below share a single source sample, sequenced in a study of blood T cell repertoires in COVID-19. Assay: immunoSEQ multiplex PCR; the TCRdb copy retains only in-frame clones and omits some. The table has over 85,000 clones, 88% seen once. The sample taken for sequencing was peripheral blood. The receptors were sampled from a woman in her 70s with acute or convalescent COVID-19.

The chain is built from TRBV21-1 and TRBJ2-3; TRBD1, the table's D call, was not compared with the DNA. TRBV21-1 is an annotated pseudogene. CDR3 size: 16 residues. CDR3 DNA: TGTGCCAGCAGCAAAGTGGTCAGGGTATTGTCAGATACGCAGTATTTT. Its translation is CASSKVVRVLSDTQYF.

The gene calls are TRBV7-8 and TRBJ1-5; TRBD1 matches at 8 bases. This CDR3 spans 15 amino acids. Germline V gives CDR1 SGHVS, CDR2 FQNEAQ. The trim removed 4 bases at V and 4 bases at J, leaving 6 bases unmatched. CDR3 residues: CASSSPGQVNQPQHF. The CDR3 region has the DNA TGTGCCAGCAGCTCACCGGGACAGGTAAATCAGCCCCAGCATTTT.

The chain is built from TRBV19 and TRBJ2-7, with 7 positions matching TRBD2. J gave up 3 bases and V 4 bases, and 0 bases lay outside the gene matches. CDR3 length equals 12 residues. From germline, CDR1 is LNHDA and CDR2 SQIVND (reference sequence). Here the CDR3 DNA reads TGTGCCAGTAGTAGCGGGAGCTACGAGCAGTACTTC. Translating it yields CASSSGSYEQYF.

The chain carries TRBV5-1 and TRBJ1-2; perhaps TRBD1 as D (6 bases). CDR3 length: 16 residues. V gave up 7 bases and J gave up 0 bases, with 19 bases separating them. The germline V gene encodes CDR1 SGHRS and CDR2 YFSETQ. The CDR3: CASQDGWGLSNYGYTF. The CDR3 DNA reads TGCGCCAGCCAGGATGGGTGGGGGCTCTCTAACTATGGCTACACCTTC.